This T cell receptor beta chain stems from a study of shared clonotypes between healthy human individuals. General study points: The naive CD4 repertoires of a handful of donors were compared, and about 5% of clonotypes were shared.

The assay ran at deep level. Sequenced by immunoSEQ multiplex PCR; TCRdb stores in-frame clones only, minus some. The sample shows 2 million to 3 million clones, roughly 93% of them seen only once. Of note for this clone: Its target is not known.

The TCR originated in a man between 18 and 35 years old in good health. Some clones in this sample may be carry-over from other donors' samples. Material for sequencing was naive CD4+ T cells from PBMCs. Subset noted: CD45RA+ positively selected.

The CDR3: CAISEPLSGGPSSTDTQYF. The CDR3 region has the DNA TGTGCCATCAGTGAGCCGCTGAGCGGGGGTCCCTCTAGCACAGATACGCAGTATTTT. The chain uses TRBV10-3 and TRBJ2-3, with 8 bases that match TRBD2. Trimming at V came to 2 bases and at J to 0 bases, leaving 13 bases not matched to a gene. The CDR3 sequence is 19 residues long. Germline CDR1 reads ENHRY; CDR2 reads SYGVKD.